This T cell receptor beta chain was observed in a study of sequential checkpoint blockade in melanoma. Study overall: Maintenance nivolumab came after either treatment sequence.

CDR1 and CDR2 (germline): SGHRS, YFSETQ. Losses at the gene ends were 3 bases for V and 2 bases for J; bases not matched to a gene: 4. The CDR3 is made up of 17 amino acids. Sequencing used immunoSEQ multiplex PCR; TCRdb keeps in-frame clones, though not all of them. The data show approximately 28,000 clones, roughly nine tenths seen once. Treatment noted: randomized to nivolumab then ipilimumab (arm A) or the reverse (arm B). This sequence was found in a human donor with melanoma. The specimen was CD8+ T cells sorted from blood (inferred from file names), collected from a patient given nivolumab and ipilimumab in sequence. The V gene is TRBV5-1, the J gene TRBJ2-3, with TRBD2 matching 15 bases. DNA for the CDR3: TGCGCCAGCAGCTCGGGACTAGCGGGGGGCCTCACAGATACGCAGTATTTT. Translating it yields CASSSGLAGGLTDTQYF.